This TCR beta chain was obtained from a study of human T cells and chemical hapten exposure. Across the whole study: 2% DPC applied to an approximately 2 cm by approximately 2 cm arm area sensitized donors.

Findings and limits, study-wide: High-frequency TCRs, those above 1 in 1000, stayed the same after DPC sensitization.

The V and J ends lost 0 bases and 3 bases respectively, with 9 bases between them. CDR1 and CDR2 from the germline V gene are MNHNY and SVGAGI (reference sequence). The CDR3 covers 14 residues. TCRdb fed the RACE reads into MiXCR, producing one record per CDR3 protein. The table shows 100,000 or so distinct CDR3 sequences, with under 40% occurring only once. Concerning this clonotype itself: Its antigen remains unidentified.

Sample time point: patch test 3, about 24 weeks after DPC sensitization. Regarding treatment: therapeutic diphenylcyclopropenone sensitization with weekly scalp DPC. Staff drew blood before applying each patch test. The sequence derives from a man aged 35 to 55 with alopecia areata. Some clones in this sample may be carry-over from other donors' samples. The chain couples TRBV6-6 to TRBJ2-7; D gene ambiguous. The sample consisted of whole blood, taken in connection with sensitization to the hapten diphenylcyclopropenone (DPC). CDR3 DNA: TGTGCCAGCAGTTACTCGGAACAGCTCTACGAGCAGTACTTC. Translating it yields CASSYSEQLYEQYF.